This T cell receptor (beta chain) was sequenced in a study of blood T cell repertoires in COVID-19. The germline V gene has CDR1 SGHNT and CDR2 YYREEE (reference sequence). The CDR3 sequence is 13 residues long. V was clipped by 1 base and J by 0 bases, with 4 bases between them. Seattle-derived patients entered the study during active infection and were followed longitudinally. Under the authors' procedure: Counts of nucleated cells, estimated from reference gene primer amplification, were obtained. Sequencing was performed with immunoSEQ multiplex PCR; in TCRdb, only in-frame clones are kept and a portion is missing. That table supplies the V and J calls and clone size; D and trimming were determined from the DNA. Here the sample spans tens of thousands of clones, approximately 86% being singletons.

V usage is TRBV5-4 and J usage is TRBJ1-1; D not certain. Sequenced sample: peripheral blood. The sequence was collected from a man older than 75 with COVID-19, enrolled during active disease. The CDR3 DNA sequence: TGTGCCAGCAGCTTGCCCATGAACACTGAAGCTTTCTTT. Amino acids: CASSLPMNTEAFF.